This T cell receptor (beta chain) was profiled in a study of blood T cells in healthy people across ages. The study's findings and limits: Long-lived and aged donors differed, with more naive CD4+ cells and higher diversity in the long-lived. Estimated diversity across one million T cells was deemed an underestimate. Leaving the PBMCs unsorted stopped any conclusive comparison of naive versus antigen-experienced cells.

Sample-barcoded 5' priming and a J-beta primer mix drove a second PCR of roughly 7 to 11 cycles. Paired-end reads containing CDR3 totaled no fewer than 2.5 million for each sample. TCRdb fed the 5' RACE reads into MiXCR, producing one record per CDR3 protein. The sample carries 550,000 to 650,000 distinct CDR3 sequences, approximately 30% recorded once. Details on this clonotype: Its antigen is as yet unknown.

Sequencing was done on a sample of blood. The receptor was isolated from a woman older than 75 in good health.

The CDR3 DNA sequence: TGTGCCAGCGTCACCAGCGGGAGCGGGGAGCTGTTTTTT. Its protein product is CASVTSGSGELFF. The V call is TRBV6-1, the J call TRBJ2-2; 8 bases agree with TRBD2. The germline V gene encodes CDR1 MNHNS and CDR2 SASEGT. The CDR3 is 13 residues long. J lost 7 bases, V lost 8 bases, and 6 bases had no gene match.